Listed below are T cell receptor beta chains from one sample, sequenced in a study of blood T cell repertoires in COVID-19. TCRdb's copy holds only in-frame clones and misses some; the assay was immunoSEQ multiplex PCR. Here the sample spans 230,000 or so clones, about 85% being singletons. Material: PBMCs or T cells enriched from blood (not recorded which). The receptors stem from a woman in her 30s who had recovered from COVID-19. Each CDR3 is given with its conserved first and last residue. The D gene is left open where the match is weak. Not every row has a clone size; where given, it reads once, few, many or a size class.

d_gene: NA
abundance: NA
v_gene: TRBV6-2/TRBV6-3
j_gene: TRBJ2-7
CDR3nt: TGTGCCAGCAGTTACACCCTGCCAGAAATCTACGAGCAGTACTTC
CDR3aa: CASSYTLPEIYEQYF

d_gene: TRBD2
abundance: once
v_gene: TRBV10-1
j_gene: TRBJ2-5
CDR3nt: TGCGCCAGCAGTGTCGGGACTAGCGGGGGACACCTCCAAGAGACCCAGTACTTC
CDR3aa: CASSVGTSGGHLQETQYF

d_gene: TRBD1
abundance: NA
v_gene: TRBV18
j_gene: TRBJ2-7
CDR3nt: TGTGCCAGCTCAACAATTACCCCCGGGACAGGGGCCCACGAGCAGTACTTC
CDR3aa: CASSTITPGTGAHEQYF

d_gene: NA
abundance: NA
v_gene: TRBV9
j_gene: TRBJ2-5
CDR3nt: TGTGCCAGCAGCACACGATCGGGGACACAAGAGACCCAGTACTTC
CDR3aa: CASSTRSGTQETQYF

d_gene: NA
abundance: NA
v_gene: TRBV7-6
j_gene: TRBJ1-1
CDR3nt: TGTGCCAGCAGCTTACGTCTGGCTGCAGGGCAGGGCACTGAAGCTTTCTTT
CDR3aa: CASSLRLAAGQGTEAFF

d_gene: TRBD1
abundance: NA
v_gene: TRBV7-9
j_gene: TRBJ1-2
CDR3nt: TGTGCCAGCAGCTTAGCGGAGGGACAGGTTGTGGGGAACTATGGCTACACCTTC
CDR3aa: CASSLAEGQVVGNYGYTF

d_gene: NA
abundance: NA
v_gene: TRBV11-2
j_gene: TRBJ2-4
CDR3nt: TGTGCCAGCAGCTTTCGGGACATTCAGTACTTC
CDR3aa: CASSFRDIQYF

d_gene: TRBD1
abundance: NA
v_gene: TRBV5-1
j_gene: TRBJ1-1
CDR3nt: TGCGCCAGCAGCTCCTGGACAGGCCGTAACCCGAACACTGAAGCTTTCTTT
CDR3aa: CASSSWTGRNPNTEAFF

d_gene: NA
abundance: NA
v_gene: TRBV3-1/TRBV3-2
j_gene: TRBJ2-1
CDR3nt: TGTGCCAGCAGCCAAAGCGTCCGAGAGCAGTTCTTC
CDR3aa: CASSQSVREQFF

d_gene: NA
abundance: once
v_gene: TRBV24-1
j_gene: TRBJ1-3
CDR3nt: TGTGCCACCAGTGCAGAACAGGCTGGAAACACCATATATTTT
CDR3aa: CATSAEQAGNTIYF

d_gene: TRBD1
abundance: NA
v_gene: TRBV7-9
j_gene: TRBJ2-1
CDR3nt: TGTGCCAGCAGCTCTTGGACAGGGCGGAATGAGCAGTTCTTC
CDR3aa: CASSSWTGRNEQFF

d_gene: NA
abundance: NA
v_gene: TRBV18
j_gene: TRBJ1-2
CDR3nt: TGTGCCAGCTCACCTCGGGGGACCTCGGACGGCTACACCTTC
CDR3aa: CASSPRGTSDGYTF

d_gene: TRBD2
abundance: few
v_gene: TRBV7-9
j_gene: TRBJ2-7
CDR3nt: TGTGCCAGCAGCTTTAGTGGGACTAGCGGGGGAGTCGAGCAGTACTTC
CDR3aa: CASSFSGTSGGVEQYF

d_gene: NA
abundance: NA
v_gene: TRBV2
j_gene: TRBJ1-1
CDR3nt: TGTGCCAGCAGTGACCGCGGCACTCCCACTGAAGCTTTCTTT
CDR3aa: CASSDRGTPTEAFF

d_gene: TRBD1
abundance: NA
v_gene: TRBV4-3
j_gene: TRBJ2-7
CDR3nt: TGCGCCAGCAGCCAAGGGGGACAGGTTGTCGACGAGCAGTACTTC
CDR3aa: CASSQGGQVVDEQYF

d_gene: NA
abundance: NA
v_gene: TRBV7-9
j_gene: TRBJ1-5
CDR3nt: TGTGCCAGCAGCTACAGGGTCGATCAGCCCCAGCATTTT
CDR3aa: CASSYRVDQPQHF

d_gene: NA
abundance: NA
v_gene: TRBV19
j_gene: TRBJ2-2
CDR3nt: TGTGCCAGTAGTATAGCCAGGGTTTACACCGGGGAGCTGTTTTTT
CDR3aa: CASSIARVYTGELFF

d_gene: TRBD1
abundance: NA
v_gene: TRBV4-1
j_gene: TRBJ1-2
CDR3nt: TGCGCCAGCAGCCAAGATTATAGGGGGCAGTATGGCTACACCTTC
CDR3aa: CASSQDYRGQYGYTF

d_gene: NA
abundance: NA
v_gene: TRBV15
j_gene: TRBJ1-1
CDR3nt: TGTGCCACCAGCAGAGATCCGGGGGAGAACACTGAAGCTTTCTTT
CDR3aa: CATSRDPGENTEAFF

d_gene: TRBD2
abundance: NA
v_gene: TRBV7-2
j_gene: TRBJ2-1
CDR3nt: TGTGCCAGCAGCTCCCGGGGGGGCACGTACAATGAGCAGTTCTTC
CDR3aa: CASSSRGGTYNEQFF

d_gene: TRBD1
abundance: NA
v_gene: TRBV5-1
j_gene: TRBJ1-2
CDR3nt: TGCGCCAGCAGCGGCGGGACAGTTATATCTAACTATGGCTACACCTTC
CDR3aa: CASSGGTVISNYGYTF

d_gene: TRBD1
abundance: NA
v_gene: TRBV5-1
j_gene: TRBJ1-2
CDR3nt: TGCGCCAGCAGCTCGGACAGGGTTGGTGGCTACACCTTC
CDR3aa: CASSSDRVGGYTF

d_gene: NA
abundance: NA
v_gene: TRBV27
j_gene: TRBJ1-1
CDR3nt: TGTGCCAGCTCCCAAGGGCCTCTACGGGGCACTGAAGCTTTCTTT
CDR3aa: CASSQGPLRGTEAFF

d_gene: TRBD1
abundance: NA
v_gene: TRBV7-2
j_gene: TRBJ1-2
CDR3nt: TGTGCCAGCAGCGCCGGGACAGGGTGGGGCTACACCTTC
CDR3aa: CASSAGTGWGYTF

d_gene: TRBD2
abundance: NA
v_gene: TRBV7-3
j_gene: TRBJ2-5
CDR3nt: TGTGCCAGCAGCCCAGCGGGGTTTGGGGAGACCCAGTACTTC
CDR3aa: CASSPAGFGETQYF

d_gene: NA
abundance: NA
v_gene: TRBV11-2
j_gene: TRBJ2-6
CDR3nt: TGTGCCAGCAGCTTAGAGCGGTACTCTGGGGCCAACGTCCTGACTTTC
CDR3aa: CASSLERYSGANVLTF

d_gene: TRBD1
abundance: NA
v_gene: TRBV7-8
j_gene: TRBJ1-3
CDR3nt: TGTGCCAGCAGCTTGGGACAGGGGGCTAGGTCTGGAAACACCATATATTTT
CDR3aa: CASSLGQGARSGNTIYF

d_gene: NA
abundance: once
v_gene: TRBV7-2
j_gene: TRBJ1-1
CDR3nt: TGTGCCAGCAGATTAAAGTGGGAGGGCGCTGAAGCTTTCTTT
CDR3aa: CASRLKWEGAEAFF

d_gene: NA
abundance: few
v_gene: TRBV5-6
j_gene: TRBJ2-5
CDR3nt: TGTGCCAGCAGCGTAGTAGCCCCTGATTGGGAAGAGACCCAGTACTTC
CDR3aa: CASSVVAPDWEETQYF

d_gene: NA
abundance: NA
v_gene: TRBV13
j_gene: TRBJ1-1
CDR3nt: TGTGCCAGCAGCCGAGATCACCGGGACACCGAAGCTTTCTTT
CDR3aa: CASSRDHRDTEAFF

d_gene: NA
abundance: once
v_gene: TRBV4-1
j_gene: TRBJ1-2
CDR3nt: TGCGCCAGCAGCCAAGATCGCCCAGGAGGCTACACCTTC
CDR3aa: CASSQDRPGGYTF

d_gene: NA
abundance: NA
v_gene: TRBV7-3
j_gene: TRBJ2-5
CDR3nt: TGTGCCAGCAGCTTAGCGGGGAACCAAGAGACCCAGTACTTC
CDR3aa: CASSLAGNQETQYF

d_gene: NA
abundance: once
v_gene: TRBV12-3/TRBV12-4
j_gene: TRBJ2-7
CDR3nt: TGTGCCAGCAGAGGGGACTTAGTAGAGCAGTACTTC
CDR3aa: CASRGDLVEQYF

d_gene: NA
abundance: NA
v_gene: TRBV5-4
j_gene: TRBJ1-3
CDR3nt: TGTGCCAGCAGCCCCGACAGTTTCTCTGGAAACACCATATATTTT
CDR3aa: CASSPDSFSGNTIYF

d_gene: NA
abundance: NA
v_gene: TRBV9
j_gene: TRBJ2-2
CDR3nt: TGTGCCAGCAGCACTCGGGACTTCGGGGAGCTGTTTTTT
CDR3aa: CASSTRDFGELFF

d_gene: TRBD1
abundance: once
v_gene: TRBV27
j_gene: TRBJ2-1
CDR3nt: TGTGCCAGCAGTTTAAGGACAGGGGGGGGCCCCTACAATGAGCAGTTCTTC
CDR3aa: CASSLRTGGGPYNEQFF

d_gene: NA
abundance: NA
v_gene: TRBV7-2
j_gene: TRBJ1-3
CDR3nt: TGTGCCAGCAGCTTAGTTTCGGGGGGCAGCTCTGGAAACACCATATATTTT
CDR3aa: CASSLVSGGSSGNTIYF

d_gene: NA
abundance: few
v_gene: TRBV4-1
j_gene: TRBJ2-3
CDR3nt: TGCGCCAGCAGCCAGCCTTTACGGGGGAGTTCAGATACGCAGTATTTT
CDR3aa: CASSQPLRGSSDTQYF

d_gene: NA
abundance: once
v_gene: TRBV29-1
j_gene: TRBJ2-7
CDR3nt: TGCAGCGTCATGCGTACAGGGCACCCATACGAGCAGTACTTC
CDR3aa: CSVMRTGHPYEQYF

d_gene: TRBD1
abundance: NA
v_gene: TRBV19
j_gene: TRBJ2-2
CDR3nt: TGTGCCAGTTCCAGACAGGGGCCCAACACCGGGGAGCTGTTTTTT
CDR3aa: CASSRQGPNTGELFF

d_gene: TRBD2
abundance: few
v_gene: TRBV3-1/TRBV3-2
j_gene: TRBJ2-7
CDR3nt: TGTGCCAGCAGCCGTCTAGCGGGGACTTACGAGCAGTACTTC
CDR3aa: CASSRLAGTYEQYF

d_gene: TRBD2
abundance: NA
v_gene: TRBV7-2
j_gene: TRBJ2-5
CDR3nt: TGTGCCAGCAGCTTAGCGCGGGGGCAAGAGACCCAGTACTTC
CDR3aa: CASSLARGQETQYF

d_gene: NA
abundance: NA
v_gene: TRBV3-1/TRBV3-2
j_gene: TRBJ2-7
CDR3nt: TGTGCCAGCAGACTTCCCCCCTCCCCGAGGAGCTCCTACGAGCAGTACTTC
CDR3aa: CASRLPPSPRSSYEQYF

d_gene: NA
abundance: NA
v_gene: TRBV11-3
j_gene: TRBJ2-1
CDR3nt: TGTGCCAGCAGTTCTCGGGTGGCCCAGTACAATGAGCAGTTCTTC
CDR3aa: CASSSRVAQYNEQFF

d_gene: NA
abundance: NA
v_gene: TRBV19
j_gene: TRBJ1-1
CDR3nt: TGTGCCAGTAGTATATCCAAGAACACTGAAGCTTTCTTT
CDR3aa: CASSISKNTEAFF

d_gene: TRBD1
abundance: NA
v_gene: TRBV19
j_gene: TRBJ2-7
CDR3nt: TGTGCCAGTAGTTTAGGGACAGGCACCTACGAGCAGTACTTC
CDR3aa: CASSLGTGTYEQYF

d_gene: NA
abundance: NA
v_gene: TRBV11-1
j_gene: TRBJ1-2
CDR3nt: TGTGCCAGCAGCTTAGGAGCGGACAGAAACTATGGCTACACCTTC
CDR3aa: CASSLGADRNYGYTF

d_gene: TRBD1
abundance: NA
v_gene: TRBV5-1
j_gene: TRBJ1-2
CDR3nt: TGCGCCAGCAGCTTGAGCCCTCTGGGACAGCTCTTTAACTATGGCTACACCTTC
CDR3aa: CASSLSPLGQLFNYGYTF

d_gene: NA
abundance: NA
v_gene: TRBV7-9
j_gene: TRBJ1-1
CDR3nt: TGTGCCAGCAGCCAAAAACAGGGAGTTTTAGGAGTTTTGGCTGAAGCTTTCTTT
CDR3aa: CASSQKQGVLGVLAEAFF

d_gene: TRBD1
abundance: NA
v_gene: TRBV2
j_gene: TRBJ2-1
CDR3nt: TGTGCCAGCAGCGAAGACAGGGCCAATGAGCAGTTCTTC
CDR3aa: CASSEDRANEQFF

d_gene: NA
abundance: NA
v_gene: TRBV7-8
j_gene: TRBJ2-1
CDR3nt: TGTGCCAGCAGCTCTGGGAGAGGTGGTCGGGAGCAGTTCTTC
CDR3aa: CASSSGRGGREQFF

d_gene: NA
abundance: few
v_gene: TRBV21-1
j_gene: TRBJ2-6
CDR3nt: TGTGCCAGCAGCTCCCGGGGACAGACTGGGGCCAACGTCCTGACTTTC
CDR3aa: CASSSRGQTGANVLTF

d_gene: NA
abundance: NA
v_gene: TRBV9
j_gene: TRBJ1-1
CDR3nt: TGTGCCAGCAGCGTGGGAGATAAGGGATTGAACACTGAAGCTTTCTTT
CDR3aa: CASSVGDKGLNTEAFF

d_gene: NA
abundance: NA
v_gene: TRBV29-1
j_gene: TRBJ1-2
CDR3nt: TGCAGCGTTGAAGATGGCATATCTCGCTATGGCTACACCTTC
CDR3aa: CSVEDGISRYGYTF

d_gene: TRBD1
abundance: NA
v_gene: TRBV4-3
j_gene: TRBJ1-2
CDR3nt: TGCGCCAGCAGTCCTAGCGACACAGGGGGGGACGGCTACACCTTC
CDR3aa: CASSPSDTGGDGYTF

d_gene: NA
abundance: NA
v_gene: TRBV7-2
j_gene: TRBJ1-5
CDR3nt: TGTGCCAGCAGCTCGGACAGCTATCAGCCCCAGCATTTT
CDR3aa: CASSSDSYQPQHF

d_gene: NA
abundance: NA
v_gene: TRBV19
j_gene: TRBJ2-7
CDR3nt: TGTGCCAGTAGTACCGGACAGACCTACGAGCAGTACTTC
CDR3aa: CASSTGQTYEQYF